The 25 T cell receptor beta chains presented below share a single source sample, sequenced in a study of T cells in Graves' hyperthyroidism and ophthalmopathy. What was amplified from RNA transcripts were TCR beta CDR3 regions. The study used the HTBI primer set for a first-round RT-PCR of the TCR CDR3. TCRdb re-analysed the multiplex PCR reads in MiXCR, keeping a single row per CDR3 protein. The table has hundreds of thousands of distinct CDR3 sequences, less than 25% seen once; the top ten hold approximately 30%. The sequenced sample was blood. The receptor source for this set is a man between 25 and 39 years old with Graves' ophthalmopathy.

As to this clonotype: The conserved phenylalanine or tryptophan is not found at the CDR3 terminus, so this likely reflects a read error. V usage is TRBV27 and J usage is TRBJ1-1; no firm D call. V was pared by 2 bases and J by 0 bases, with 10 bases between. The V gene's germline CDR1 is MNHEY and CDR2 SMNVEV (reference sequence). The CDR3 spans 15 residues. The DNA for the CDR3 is TGTGCCAGCAGTTTAACGCCAGGAATGAACACTGAAGCTTTCCTT. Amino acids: CASSLTPGMNTEAFL.

The CDR3 nucleotides are TGTGCCAGCGGTCCGGGACAGCTGTCTGGCTACACCTTC. Translation: CASGPGQLSGYTF. The chain couples TRBV27 to TRBJ1-2; TRBD1 aligns across 7 bases. This CDR3 spans 13 amino acids. Unmatched junction bases numbered 10, after V lost 8 bases and J lost 7 bases. CDR1 is MNHEY and CDR2 is SMNVEV in the germline V gene (reference sequence).

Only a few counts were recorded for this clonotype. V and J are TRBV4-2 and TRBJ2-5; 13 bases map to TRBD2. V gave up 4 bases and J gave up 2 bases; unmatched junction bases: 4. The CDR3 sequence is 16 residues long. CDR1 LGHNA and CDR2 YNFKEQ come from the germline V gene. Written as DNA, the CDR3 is TGTGCCAGCAGCCCGGGGACTAGCGGGACGCAAGAGACCCAGTACTTC. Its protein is CASSPGTSGTQETQYF.

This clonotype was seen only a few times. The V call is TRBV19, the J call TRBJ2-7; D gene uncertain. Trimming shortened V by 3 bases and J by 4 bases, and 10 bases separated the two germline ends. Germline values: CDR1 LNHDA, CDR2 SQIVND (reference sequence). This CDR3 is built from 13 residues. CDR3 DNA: TGTGCCAGTAGTATCTCTGTCGGGTACGAGCAGTACTTC. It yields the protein CASSISVGYEQYF.

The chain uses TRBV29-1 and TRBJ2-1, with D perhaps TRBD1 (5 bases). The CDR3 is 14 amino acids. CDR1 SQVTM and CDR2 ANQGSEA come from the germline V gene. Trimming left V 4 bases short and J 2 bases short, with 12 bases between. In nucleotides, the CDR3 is TGCAGCGTTGGGGCAGGGTTAGCCTACAATGAGCAGTTCTTC. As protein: CSVGAGLAYNEQFF.

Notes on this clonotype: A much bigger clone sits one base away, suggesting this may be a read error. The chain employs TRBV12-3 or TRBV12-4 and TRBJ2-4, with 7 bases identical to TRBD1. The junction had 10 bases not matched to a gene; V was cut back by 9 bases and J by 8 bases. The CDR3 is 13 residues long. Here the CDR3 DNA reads TGTGCCAGTGCACCGGGACAGTGCGACATTCAGTACTTC. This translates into CASAPGQCDIQYF.

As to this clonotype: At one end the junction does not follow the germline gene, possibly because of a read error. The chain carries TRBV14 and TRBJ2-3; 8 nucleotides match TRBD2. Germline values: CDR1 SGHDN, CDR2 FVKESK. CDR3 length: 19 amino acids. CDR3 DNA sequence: TGTGCCAGCAGCCATCCGGGGAAGCGGGAGTTCTACGGTGTAGATATGCAGTATTTT. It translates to CASSHPGKREFYGVDMQYF.

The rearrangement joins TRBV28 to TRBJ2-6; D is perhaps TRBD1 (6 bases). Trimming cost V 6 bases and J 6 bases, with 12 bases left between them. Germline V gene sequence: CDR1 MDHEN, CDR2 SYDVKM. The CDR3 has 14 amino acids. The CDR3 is CASSRQAVANVLTF. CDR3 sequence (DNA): TGTGCCAGCAGCCGACAGGCTGTGGCCAACGTCCTGACTTTC.

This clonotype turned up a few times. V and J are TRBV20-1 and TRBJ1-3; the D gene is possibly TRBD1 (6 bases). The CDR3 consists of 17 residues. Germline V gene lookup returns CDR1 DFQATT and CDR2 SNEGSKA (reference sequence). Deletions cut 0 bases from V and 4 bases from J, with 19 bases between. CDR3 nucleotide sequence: TGCAGTGCTAGAGATCCCGGAAGGGGGAGCTGGGGAAACACCATATATTTT. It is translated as CSARDPGRGSWGNTIYF.

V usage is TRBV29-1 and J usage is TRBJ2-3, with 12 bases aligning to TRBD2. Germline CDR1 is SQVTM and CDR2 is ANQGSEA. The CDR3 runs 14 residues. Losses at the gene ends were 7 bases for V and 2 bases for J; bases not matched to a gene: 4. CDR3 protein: CSGRTSGTTDTQYF. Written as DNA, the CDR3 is TGCAGCGGCAGGACTAGCGGGACCACAGATACGCAGTATTTT.

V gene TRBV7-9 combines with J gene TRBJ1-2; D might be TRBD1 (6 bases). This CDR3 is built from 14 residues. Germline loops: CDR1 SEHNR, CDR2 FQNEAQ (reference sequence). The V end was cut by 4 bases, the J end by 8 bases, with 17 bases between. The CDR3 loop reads CASSYGGGAGGYTF. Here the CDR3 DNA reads TGTGCCAGCAGCTACGGGGGGGGGGCAGGCGGCTACACCTTC.

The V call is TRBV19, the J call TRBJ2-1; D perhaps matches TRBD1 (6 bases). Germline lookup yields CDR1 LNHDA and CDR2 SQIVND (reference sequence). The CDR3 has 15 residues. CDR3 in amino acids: CASRPRGGIYNEQFF. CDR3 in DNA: TGTGCTAGCAGACCGAGAGGGGGAATATACAATGAGCAGTTCTTC.

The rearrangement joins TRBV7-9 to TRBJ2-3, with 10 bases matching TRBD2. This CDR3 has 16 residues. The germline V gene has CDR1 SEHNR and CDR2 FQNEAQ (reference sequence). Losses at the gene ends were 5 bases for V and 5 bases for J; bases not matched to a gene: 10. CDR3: CASSGGLAEQRDTQYF. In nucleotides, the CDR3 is TGTGCCAGCAGCGGTGGACTAGCGGAGCAAAGAGATACGCAGTATTTT. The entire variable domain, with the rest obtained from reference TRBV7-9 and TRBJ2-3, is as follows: DTGVSQNPRHKITKRGQNVTFRCDPISEHNRLYWYRQTLGQGPEFLTYFQNEAQLEKSRLLSDRFSAERPKGSFSTLEIQRTEQGDSAMYLCASSGGLAEQRDTQYFGPGTRLTVL.

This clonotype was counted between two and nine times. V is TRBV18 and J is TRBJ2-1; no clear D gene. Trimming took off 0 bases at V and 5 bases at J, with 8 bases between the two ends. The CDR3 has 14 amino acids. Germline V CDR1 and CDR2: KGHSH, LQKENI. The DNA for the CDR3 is TGTGCCAGCTCACCACCCAACCTCAACAATGAGCAGTTCTTC. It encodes CASSPPNLNNEQFF.

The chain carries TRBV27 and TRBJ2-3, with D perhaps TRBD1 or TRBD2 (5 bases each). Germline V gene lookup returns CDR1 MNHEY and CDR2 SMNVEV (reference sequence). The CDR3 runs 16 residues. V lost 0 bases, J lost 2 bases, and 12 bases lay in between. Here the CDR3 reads CASSLSLWDHTDTQYF. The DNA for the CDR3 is TGTGCCAGCAGTTTATCCCTCTGGGACCACACAGATACGCAGTATTTT.

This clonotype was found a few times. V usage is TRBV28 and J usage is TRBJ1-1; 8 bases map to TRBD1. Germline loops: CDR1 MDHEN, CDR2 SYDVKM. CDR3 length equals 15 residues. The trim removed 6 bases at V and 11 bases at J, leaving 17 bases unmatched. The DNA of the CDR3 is TGTGCCAGCAGACGCCCGGACAGGGACTTTTCGGTGGCTTTCTTT. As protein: CASRRPDRDFSVAFF.

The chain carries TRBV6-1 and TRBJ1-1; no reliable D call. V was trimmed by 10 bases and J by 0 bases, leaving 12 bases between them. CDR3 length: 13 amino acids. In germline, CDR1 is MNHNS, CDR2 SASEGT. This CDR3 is CATMRGMNTEAFF. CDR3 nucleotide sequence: TGTGCCACCATGAGAGGCATGAACACTGAAGCTTTCTTT.

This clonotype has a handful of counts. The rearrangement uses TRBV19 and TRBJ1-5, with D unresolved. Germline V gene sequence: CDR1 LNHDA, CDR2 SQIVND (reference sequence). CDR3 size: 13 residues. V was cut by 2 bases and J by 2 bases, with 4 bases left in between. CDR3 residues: CASSINRNQPQHF. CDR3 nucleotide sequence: TGTGCCAGTAGTATAAATCGCAATCAGCCCCAGCATTTT.

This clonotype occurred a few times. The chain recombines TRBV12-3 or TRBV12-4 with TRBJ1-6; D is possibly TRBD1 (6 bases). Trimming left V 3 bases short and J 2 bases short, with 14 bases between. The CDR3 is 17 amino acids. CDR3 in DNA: TGTGCCAGCAGTTTGGCTAGGGGGGTAACCTATAATTCACCCCTCCACTTT. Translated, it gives CASSLARGVTYNSPLHF.

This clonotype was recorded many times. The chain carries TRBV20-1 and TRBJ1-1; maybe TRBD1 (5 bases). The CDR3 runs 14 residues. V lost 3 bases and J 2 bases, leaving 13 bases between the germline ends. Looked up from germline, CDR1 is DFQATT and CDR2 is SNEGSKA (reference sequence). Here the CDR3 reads CSARRGRANTEAFF. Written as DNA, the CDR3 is TGCAGTGCTAGGCGGGGCAGGGCTAACACTGAAGCTTTCTTT.

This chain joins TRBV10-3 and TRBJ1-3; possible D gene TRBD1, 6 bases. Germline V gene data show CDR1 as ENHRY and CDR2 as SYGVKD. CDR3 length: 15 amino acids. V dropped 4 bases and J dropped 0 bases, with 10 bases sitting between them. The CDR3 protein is CAISGQVTSGNTIYF. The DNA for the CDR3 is TGTGCCATCAGTGGACAGGTTACCTCTGGAAACACCATATATTTT.

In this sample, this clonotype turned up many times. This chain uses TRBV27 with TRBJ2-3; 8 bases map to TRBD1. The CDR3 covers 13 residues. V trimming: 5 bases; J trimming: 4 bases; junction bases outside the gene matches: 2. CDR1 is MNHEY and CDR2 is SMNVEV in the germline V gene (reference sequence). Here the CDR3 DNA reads TGTGCCAGCAGTAGACAGGGGTCAGATACGCAGTATTTT. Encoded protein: CASSRQGSDTQYF.

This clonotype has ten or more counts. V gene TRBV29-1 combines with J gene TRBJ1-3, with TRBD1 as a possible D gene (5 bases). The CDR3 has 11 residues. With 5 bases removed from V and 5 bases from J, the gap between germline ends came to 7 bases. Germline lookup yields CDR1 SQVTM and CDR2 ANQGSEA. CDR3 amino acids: CSVPGRNTIYF. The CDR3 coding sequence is TGCAGCGTTCCGGGGCGAAACACCATATATTTT.

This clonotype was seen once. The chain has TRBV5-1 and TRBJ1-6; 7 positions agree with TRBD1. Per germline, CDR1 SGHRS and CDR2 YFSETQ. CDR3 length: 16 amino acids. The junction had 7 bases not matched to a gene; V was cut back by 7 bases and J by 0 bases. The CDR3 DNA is TGCGCCAGCGAGGGCCGGGACAGCTCCTATAATTCACCCCTCCACTTT. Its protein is CASEGRDSSYNSPLHF.

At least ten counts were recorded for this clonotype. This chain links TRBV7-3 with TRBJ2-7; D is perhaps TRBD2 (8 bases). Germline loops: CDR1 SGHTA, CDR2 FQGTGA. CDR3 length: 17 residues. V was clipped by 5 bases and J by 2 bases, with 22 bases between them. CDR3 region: CASSATGLGAGAYEQYF. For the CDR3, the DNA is TGTGCCAGCAGCGCGACAGGGCTCGGAGCGGGAGCCTACGAGCAGTACTTC.